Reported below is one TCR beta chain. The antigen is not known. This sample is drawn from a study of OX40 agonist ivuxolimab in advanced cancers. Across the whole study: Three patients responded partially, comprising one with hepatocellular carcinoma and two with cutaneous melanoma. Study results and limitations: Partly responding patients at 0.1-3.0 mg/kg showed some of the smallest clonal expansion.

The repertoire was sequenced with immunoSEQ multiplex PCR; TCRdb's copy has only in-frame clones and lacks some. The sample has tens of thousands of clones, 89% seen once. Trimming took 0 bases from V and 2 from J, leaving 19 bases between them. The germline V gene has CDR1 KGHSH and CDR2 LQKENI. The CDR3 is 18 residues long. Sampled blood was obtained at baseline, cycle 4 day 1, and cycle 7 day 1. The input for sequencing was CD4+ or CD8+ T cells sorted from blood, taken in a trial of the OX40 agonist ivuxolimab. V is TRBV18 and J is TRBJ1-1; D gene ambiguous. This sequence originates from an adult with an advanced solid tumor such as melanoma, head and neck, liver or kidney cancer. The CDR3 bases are TGTGCCAGCTCACCACCGATAGGACGACCCAAACTCAACACTGAAGCTTTCTTT. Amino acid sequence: CASSPPIGRPKLNTEAFF.